These T cell receptor beta chains were read from a single sample in a study of T cell responses to AZD1222 COVID-19 vaccine. Repertoires were generated with immunoSEQ multiplex PCR, while TCRdb's copy carries only in-frame clones and drops some. Altogether 100,000 to 150,000 clones are present, roughly nine tenths being singletons, with the ten largest covering under 4%. This specimen consisted of peripheral blood, obtained on day 0 of AZD1222 vaccination. Receptor source: an adult in good health. CDR3s include the opening cysteine and the closing phenylalanine or tryptophan. D genes are given only for firm matches. Size is stated for part of the rows, as once, few or many counts, or as a class when the clone is expanded.

d_call: NA
v_call: TRBV5-5
clone_size: NA
j_call: TRBJ1-5
cdr3_aa: CASSLVGTGNQPQHF
cdr3_nt: TGTGCCAGCAGCTTGGTGGGGACGGGGAATCAGCCCCAGCATTTT

d_call: TRBD1
v_call: TRBV18
clone_size: NA
j_call: TRBJ1-1
cdr3_aa: CASSPNPGQGANQAFF
cdr3_nt: TGTGCCAGCTCACCGAACCCCGGACAGGGTGCCAACCAAGCTTTCTTT

d_call: TRBD2
v_call: TRBV6-5
clone_size: NA
j_call: TRBJ2-1
cdr3_aa: CASRGLARPNEQFF
cdr3_nt: TGTGCCAGCAGGGGACTAGCGCGGCCGAATGAGCAGTTCTTC

d_call: TRBD2
v_call: TRBV7-2
clone_size: NA
j_call: TRBJ2-7
cdr3_aa: CASSPHSSGIGYEQYF
cdr3_nt: TGTGCCAGCAGCCCTCACTCTAGCGGGATCGGGTACGAGCAGTACTTC

d_call: NA
v_call: TRBV6-2/TRBV6-3
clone_size: NA
j_call: TRBJ2-2
cdr3_aa: CASSYSSGTLYTGELFF
cdr3_nt: TGTGCCAGCAGTTACTCGAGCGGGACACTCTACACCGGGGAGCTGTTTTTT

d_call: NA
v_call: TRBV5-1
clone_size: NA
j_call: TRBJ1-1
cdr3_aa: CASSQGRVDTEAFF
cdr3_nt: TGCGCCAGCAGCCAGGGACGGGTGGACACTGAAGCTTTCTTT

d_call: TRBD1
v_call: TRBV6-5
clone_size: once
j_call: TRBJ1-2
cdr3_aa: CASRGAGGVNYGYTF
cdr3_nt: TGTGCCAGCAGGGGGGCAGGGGGTGTTAACTATGGCTACACCTTC

d_call: TRBD2
v_call: TRBV9
clone_size: NA
j_call: TRBJ2-3
cdr3_aa: CASSVGGSADTQYF
cdr3_nt: TGTGCCAGCAGCGTAGGCGGGAGTGCAGATACGCAGTATTTT

d_call: NA
v_call: TRBV9
clone_size: NA
j_call: TRBJ2-7
cdr3_aa: CASSVESVPYEQYF
cdr3_nt: TGTGCCAGCAGCGTAGAATCCGTTCCCTACGAGCAGTACTTC

d_call: TRBD2
v_call: TRBV28
clone_size: NA
j_call: TRBJ2-7
cdr3_aa: CASSFNTGLSSYEQYF
cdr3_nt: TGTGCCAGCAGTTTTAACACGGGACTAAGCTCCTACGAGCAGTACTTC

d_call: TRBD1
v_call: TRBV9
clone_size: NA
j_call: TRBJ1-3
cdr3_aa: CASSATGALSGNTIYF
cdr3_nt: TGTGCCAGCAGCGCGACAGGGGCCCTCTCTGGAAACACCATATATTTT

d_call: NA
v_call: TRBV29-1
clone_size: NA
j_call: TRBJ2-2
cdr3_aa: CSVGGAGELFF
cdr3_nt: TGCAGCGTTGGAGGAGCCGGGGAGCTGTTTTTT

d_call: NA
v_call: TRBV7-2
clone_size: NA
j_call: TRBJ1-2
cdr3_aa: CASSLMWGDGYTF
cdr3_nt: TGTGCCAGCAGCCTGATGTGGGGAGATGGCTACACCTTC

d_call: TRBD1
v_call: TRBV13
clone_size: NA
j_call: TRBJ2-7
cdr3_aa: CASSFTGQVVYEQYF
cdr3_nt: TGTGCCAGCAGCTTTACTGGACAGGTGGTCTACGAGCAGTACTTC

d_call: NA
v_call: TRBV9
clone_size: NA
j_call: TRBJ2-5
cdr3_aa: CASSMTVGQETQYF
cdr3_nt: TGTGCCAGCAGTATGACTGTAGGGCAAGAGACCCAGTACTTC

d_call: NA
v_call: TRBV28
clone_size: NA
j_call: TRBJ1-4
cdr3_aa: CASGDTRGIDNEKLFF
cdr3_nt: TGTGCCAGCGGGGACACAAGGGGAATTGATAATGAAAAACTGTTTTTT

d_call: NA
v_call: TRBV4-2
clone_size: NA
j_call: TRBJ1-4
cdr3_aa: CASSRADRTTNEKLFF
cdr3_nt: TGTGCCAGCAGCCGGGCCGATAGGACAACTAATGAAAAACTGTTTTTT

d_call: NA
v_call: TRBV19
clone_size: once
j_call: TRBJ1-1
cdr3_aa: CASIFPPEAFF
cdr3_nt: TGTGCCAGTATTTTCCCGCCCGAAGCTTTCTTT

d_call: TRBD1
v_call: TRBV7-9
clone_size: NA
j_call: TRBJ1-4
cdr3_aa: CASGDSQNEKLFF
cdr3_nt: TGTGCCAGCGGGGACAGTCAGAATGAAAAACTGTTTTTT

d_call: TRBD1
v_call: TRBV28
clone_size: NA
j_call: TRBJ1-2
cdr3_aa: CASSSRTGLGVHGYTF
cdr3_nt: TGTGCCAGCAGTTCGCGGACAGGGCTGGGGGTCCATGGCTACACCTTC

d_call: NA
v_call: TRBV18
clone_size: NA
j_call: TRBJ2-3
cdr3_aa: CASSPAVGRADTQYF
cdr3_nt: TGTGCCAGCTCACCAGCAGTGGGTAGGGCAGATACGCAGTATTTT

d_call: NA
v_call: TRBV2
clone_size: NA
j_call: TRBJ1-1
cdr3_aa: CASIQGQGHMNTEAFF
cdr3_nt: TGTGCCAGCATCCAGGGGCAGGGCCATATGAACACTGAAGCTTTCTTT

d_call: NA
v_call: TRBV6-5
clone_size: NA
j_call: TRBJ1-1
cdr3_aa: CASSPAAMNTEAFF
cdr3_nt: TGTGCCAGCAGTCCCGCGGCCATGAACACTGAAGCTTTCTTT

d_call: NA
v_call: TRBV5-1
clone_size: NA
j_call: TRBJ2-7
cdr3_aa: CASSLGLRDPSYKQYF
cdr3_nt: TGCGCCAGCAGCCTAGGGCTGCGGGACCCCTCCTACAAGCAGTACTTC

d_call: NA
v_call: TRBV28
clone_size: NA
j_call: TRBJ1-2
cdr3_aa: CASSLLGQPNYGYTF
cdr3_nt: TGTGCCAGCAGTTTACTAGGACAGCCGAACTATGGCTACACCTTC

d_call: NA
v_call: TRBV9
clone_size: NA
j_call: TRBJ1-1
cdr3_aa: CASSVDEGKWTEAFF
cdr3_nt: TGTGCCAGCAGCGTAGACGAGGGTAAATGGACTGAAGCTTTCTTT

d_call: NA
v_call: TRBV6-2/TRBV6-3
clone_size: NA
j_call: TRBJ2-5
cdr3_aa: CASSYGRVEQETQYF
cdr3_nt: TGTGCCAGCAGTTACGGCAGGGTCGAACAAGAGACCCAGTACTTC

d_call: NA
v_call: TRBV28
clone_size: NA
j_call: TRBJ1-2
cdr3_aa: CASRWGGGYGYTF
cdr3_nt: TGTGCCAGCAGGTGGGGGGGCGGCTATGGCTACACCTTC

d_call: NA
v_call: TRBV27
clone_size: NA
j_call: TRBJ1-5
cdr3_aa: CASSLNSRIQPQHF
cdr3_nt: TGTGCCAGCAGTTTAAATAGTCGGATTCAGCCCCAGCATTTT

d_call: NA
v_call: TRBV10-3
clone_size: NA
j_call: TRBJ1-2
cdr3_aa: CAISEGGISYGYTF
cdr3_nt: TGTGCCATCAGTGAGGGGGGCATATCCTATGGCTACACCTTC

d_call: TRBD1
v_call: TRBV4-3
clone_size: NA
j_call: TRBJ2-7
cdr3_aa: CASSPQRTGSYEQYF
cdr3_nt: TGCGCCAGCAGCCCCCAGCGGACAGGGTCGTACGAGCAGTACTTC